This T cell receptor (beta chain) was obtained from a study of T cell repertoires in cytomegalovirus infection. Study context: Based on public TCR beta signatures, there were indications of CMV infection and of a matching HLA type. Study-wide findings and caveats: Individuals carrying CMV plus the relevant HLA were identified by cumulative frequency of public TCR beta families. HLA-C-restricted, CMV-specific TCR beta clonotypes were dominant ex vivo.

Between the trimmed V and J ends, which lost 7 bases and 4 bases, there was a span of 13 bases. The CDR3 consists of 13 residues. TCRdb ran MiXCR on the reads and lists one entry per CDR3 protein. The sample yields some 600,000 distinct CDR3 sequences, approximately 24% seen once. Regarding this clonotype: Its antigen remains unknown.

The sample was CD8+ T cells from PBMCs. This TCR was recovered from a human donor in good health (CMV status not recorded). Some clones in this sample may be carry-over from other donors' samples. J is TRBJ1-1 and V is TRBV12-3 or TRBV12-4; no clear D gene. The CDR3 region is CASTLSLGTEAFF. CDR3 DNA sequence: TGTGCCAGCACCCTATCTTTGGGCACTGAAGCTTTCTTT.